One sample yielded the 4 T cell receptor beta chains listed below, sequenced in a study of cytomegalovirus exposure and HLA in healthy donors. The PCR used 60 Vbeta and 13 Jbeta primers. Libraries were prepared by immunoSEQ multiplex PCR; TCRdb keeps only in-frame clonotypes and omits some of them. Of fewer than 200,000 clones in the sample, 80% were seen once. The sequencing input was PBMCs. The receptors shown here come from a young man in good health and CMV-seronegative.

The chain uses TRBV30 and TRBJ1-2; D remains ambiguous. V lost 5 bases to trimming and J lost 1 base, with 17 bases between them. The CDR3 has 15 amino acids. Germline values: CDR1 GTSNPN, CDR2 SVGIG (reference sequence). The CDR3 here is CAWLSGLSRNYGYTF. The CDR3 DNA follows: TGTGCCTGGCTATCAGGACTAAGCCGTAACTATGGCTACACCTTC.

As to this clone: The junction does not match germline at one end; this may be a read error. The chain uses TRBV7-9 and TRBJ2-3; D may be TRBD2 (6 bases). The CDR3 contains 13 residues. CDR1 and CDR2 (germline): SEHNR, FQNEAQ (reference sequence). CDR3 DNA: TGTGCCAGCAGCCATCCCCTACTCCCAATAGCGGATTTT. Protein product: CASSHPLLPIADF.

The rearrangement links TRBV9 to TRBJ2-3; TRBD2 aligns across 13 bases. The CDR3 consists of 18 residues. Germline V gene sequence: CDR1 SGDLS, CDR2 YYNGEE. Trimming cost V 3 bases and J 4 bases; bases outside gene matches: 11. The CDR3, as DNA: TGTGCCAGCAGCGAACATACCAGGACTAGCGGGGGTTCAGATACGCAGTATTTT. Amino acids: CASSEHTRTSGGSDTQYF.

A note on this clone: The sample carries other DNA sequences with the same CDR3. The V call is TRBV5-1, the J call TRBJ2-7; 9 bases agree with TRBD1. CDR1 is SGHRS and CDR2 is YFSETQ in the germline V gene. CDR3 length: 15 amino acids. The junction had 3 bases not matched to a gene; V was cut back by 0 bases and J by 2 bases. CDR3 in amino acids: CASSLGGTGTYEQYF. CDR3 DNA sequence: TGCGCCAGCAGCTTGGGAGGGACAGGGACCTACGAGCAGTACTTC.